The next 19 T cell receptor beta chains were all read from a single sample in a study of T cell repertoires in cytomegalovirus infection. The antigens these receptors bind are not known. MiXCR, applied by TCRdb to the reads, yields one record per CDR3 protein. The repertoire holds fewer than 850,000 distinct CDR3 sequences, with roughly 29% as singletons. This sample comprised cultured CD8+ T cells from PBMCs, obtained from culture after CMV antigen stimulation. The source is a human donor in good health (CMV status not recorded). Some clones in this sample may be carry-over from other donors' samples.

DNA for the CDR3: TGTGCCAGTAGTCCCCACTCCAGGGGGCAATTCGCCGGGGAGCTGTTTTTT. This translates into CASSPHSRGQFAGELFF. The J gene is TRBJ2-2, the V gene TRBV19; TRBD1 matches 8 bases. Germline CDR1 LNHDA, CDR2 SQIVND (reference sequence). V gave up 5 bases and J gave up 6 bases; unmatched junction bases: 14. The CDR3 is made up of 17 amino acids.

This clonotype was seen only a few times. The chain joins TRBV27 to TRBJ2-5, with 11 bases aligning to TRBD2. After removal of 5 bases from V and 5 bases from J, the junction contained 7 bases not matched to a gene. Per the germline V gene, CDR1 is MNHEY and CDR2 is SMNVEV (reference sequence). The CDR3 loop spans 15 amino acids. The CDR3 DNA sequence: TGTGCCAGCAGTCTATATAGCGGGGGGGCGGAGACCCAGTACTTC. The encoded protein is CASSLYSGGAETQYF.

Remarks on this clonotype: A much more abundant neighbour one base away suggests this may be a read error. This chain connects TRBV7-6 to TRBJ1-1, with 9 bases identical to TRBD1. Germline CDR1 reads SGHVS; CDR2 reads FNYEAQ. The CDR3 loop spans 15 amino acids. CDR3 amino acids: CASSLSGTGKTEVFF. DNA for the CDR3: TGTGCCAGCAGCTTGTCCGGGACAGGGAAAACTGAAGTTTTCTTT.

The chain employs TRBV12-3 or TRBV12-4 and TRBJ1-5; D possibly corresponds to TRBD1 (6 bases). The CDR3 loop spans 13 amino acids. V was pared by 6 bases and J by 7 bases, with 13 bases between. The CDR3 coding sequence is TGTGCCAGCAGCTGGACAGTGACACAGCCCCAGCATTTT. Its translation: CASSWTVTQPQHF.

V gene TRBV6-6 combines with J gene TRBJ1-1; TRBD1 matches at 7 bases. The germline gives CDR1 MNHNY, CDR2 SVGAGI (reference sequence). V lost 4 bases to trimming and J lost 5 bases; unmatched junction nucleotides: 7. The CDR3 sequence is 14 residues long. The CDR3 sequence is CASSSDRFKTEAFF. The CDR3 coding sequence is TGTGCCAGCAGTTCGGACAGGTTTAAGACTGAAGCTTTCTTT.

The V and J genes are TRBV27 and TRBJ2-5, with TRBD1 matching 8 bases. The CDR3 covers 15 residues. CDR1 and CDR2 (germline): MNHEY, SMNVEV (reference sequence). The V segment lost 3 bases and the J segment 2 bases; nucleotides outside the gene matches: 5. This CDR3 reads CASSFGTGYQETQYF. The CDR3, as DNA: TGTGCCAGCAGTTTCGGGACAGGTTATCAAGAGACCCAGTACTTC.

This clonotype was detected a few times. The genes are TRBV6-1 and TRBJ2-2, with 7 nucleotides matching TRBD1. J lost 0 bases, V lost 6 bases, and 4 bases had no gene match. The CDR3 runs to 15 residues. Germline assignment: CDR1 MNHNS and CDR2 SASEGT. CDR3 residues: CASRYRGPNTGELFF. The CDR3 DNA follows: TGTGCCAGCAGATACAGGGGCCCGAACACCGGGGAGCTGTTTTTT.

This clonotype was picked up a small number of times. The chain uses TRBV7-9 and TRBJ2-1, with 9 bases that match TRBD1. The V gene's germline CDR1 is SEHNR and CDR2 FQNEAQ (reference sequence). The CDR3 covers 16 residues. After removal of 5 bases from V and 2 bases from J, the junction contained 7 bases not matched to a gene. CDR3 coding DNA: TGTGCCAGCAGCGCCCGGGACAGGGAGACCTACAATGAGCAGTTCTTC. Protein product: CASSARDRETYNEQFF.

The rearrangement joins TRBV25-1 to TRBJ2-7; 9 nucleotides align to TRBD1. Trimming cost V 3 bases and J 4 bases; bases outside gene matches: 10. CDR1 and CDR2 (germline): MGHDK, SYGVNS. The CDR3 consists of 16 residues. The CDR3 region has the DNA TGTGCCAGCAGTGAGCGACAGGGGGAATGTCCTTACGAGCAGTACGTC. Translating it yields CASSERQGECPYEQYV.

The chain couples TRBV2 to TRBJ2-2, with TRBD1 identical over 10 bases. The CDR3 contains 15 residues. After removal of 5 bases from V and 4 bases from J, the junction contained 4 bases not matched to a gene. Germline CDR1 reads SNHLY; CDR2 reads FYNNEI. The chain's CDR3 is CASSRTGGVTGELFF. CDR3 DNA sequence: TGTGCCAGCAGTAGGACAGGGGGAGTCACCGGGGAGCTGTTTTTT.

The CDR3 coding sequence is TGTGCCAGCAGCTTAGTACAGACTAGCGGGGGGGGTGGCACAGATACGCAGTATTTT. As protein: CASSLVQTSGGGGTDTQYF. The chain combines TRBV7-2 with TRBJ2-3, with 14 nucleotides matching TRBD2. CDR1 SGHTA and CDR2 FQGNSA come from the germline V gene. V trimming: 1 base; J trimming: 1 base; junction bases outside the gene matches: 7. The CDR3 extends over 19 amino acids.

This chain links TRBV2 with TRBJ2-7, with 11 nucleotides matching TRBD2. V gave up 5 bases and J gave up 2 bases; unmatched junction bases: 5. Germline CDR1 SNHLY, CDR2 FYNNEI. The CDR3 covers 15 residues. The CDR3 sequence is CASSLAGGITYEQYF. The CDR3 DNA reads TGTGCCAGCAGTCTAGCGGGGGGAATCACCTACGAGCAGTACTTC.

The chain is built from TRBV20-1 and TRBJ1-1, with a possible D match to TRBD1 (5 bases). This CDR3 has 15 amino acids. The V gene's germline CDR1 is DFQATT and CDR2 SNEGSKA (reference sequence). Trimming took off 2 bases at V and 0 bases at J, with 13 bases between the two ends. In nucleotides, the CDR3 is TGCAGTGCTAGAAATAGACAGCGTTTGAACACTGAAGCTTTCTTT. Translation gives CSARNRQRLNTEAFF.

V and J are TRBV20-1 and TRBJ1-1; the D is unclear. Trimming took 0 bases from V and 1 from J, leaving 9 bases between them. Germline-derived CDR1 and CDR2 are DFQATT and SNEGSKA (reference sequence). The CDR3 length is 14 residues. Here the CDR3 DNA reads TGCAGTGCTAGAGATACTAGGACGAACACTGAAGCTTTCTTT. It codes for CSARDTRTNTEAFF.

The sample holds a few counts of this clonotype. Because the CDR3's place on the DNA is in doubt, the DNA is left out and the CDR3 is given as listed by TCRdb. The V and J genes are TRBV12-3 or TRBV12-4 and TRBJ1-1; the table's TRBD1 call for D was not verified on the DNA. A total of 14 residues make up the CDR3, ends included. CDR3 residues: CASSTSRGSTEAFF.

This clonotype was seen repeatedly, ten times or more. The CDR3 sequence: CASSPLDRSTDTQYF. DNA for the CDR3: TGTGCCAGCAGCCCGCTGGACAGGAGCACAGATACGCAGTATTTT. The genes are TRBV7-6 and TRBJ2-3, with 7 bases identical to TRBD1. The CDR3 is 15 amino acids. Trimming at V came to 5 bases and at J to 0 bases, leaving 5 bases not matched to a gene. Per germline, CDR1 SGHVS and CDR2 FNYEAQ.

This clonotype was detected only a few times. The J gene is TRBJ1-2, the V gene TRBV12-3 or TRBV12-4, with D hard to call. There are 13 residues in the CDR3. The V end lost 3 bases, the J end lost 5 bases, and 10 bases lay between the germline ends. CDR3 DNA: TGTGCCAGCAGTTTGGTGATGGTGTATGGCTACACCTTC. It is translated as CASSLVMVYGYTF.

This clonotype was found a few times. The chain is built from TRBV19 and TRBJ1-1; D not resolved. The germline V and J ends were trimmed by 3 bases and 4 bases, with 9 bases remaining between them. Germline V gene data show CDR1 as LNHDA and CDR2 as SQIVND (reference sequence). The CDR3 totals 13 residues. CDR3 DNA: TGTGCCAGTAGTATGGTACCGGGCACTGAAGCTTTCTTT. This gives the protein CASSMVPGTEAFF.

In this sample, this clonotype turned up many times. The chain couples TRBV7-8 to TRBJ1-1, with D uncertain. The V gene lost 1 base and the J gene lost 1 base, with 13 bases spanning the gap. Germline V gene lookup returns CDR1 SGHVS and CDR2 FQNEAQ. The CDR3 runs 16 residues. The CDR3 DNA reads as TGTGCCAGCAGCTTAGTTTCGGGTATGAAGAACACTGAAGCTTTCTTT. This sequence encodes CASSLVSGMKNTEAFF. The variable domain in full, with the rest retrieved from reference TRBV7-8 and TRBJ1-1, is GAGVSQSPRYKVAKRGQDVALRCDPISGHVSLFWYQQALGQGPEFLTYFQNEAQLDKSGLPSDRFFAERPEGSVSTLKIQRTQQEDSAVYLCASSLVSGMKNTEAFFGQGTRLTVV.